This is a list of T cell receptor beta chains from one sample in a study of T-cell reconstitution after alpha-beta-depleted transplantation in children. TCRdb redid the calling of the PCR reads with MiXCR, one entry per CDR3 protein. The sample lists 450,000 to 550,000 distinct CDR3 sequences, about an eighth occurring once. The starting material was PBMCs, mostly from graft donor cells, obtained 180 days after TCRalphabeta/CD19-depleted stem cell transplant. These receptors came from a female patient aged 2 to 10 who had a stem cell transplant for aplastic anemia, so the T cells may come from the graft donor. CDR3s include the opening cysteine and the closing phenylalanine or tryptophan. Fields, in order: J gene, D gene, clone size, V gene, CDR3 protein, CDR3 DNA. A D gene is named only where the DNA matches it firmly. The size field is filled for only some rows; it gives once, few, many or a size class.

>TRBJ1-1|TRBD1|-|TRBV4-2
CASSPPGTASLNTEAFF
TGTGCCAGCAGTCCGCCCGGGACAGCGTCCCTGAACACTGAAGCTTTCTTT
>TRBJ1-2|-|few|TRBV29-1
CSVEDQGPYGYTF
TGCAGCGTTGAAGATCAAGGGCCCTATGGCTACACCTTC
>TRBJ2-7|-|-|TRBV28
CASSLLGGPPYEQYF
TGTGCCAGCAGTTTGTTGGGAGGCCCCCCCTACGAGCAGTACTTC
>TRBJ1-5|-|-|TRBV18
CASSPVGPSNQPQHF
TGTGCCAGCTCACCAGTCGGGCCGAGCAATCAGCCCCAGCATTTT
>TRBJ2-7|-|-|TRBV9
CASSVGDISYEQYF
TGTGCCAGCAGCGTAGGGGACATCTCCTACGAGCAGTACTTC
>TRBJ2-2|-|-|TRBV19
CASSIISRTGELFF
TGTGCCAGTAGTATAATATCACGGACCGGGGAGCTGTTTTTT
>TRBJ2-3|-|-|TRBV5-5
CASSLSYPDGTDTQYF
TGTGCCAGCAGCTTGTCTTATCCGGACGGCACAGATACGCAGTATTTT
>TRBJ2-1|-|-|TRBV29-1
CSVEEYRVGTYNEQFF
TGCAGCGTTGAAGAGTACAGGGTGGGGACCTACAATGAGCAGTTCTTC
>TRBJ2-2|TRBD1|-|TRBV28
CASSFPTGAGELFF
TGTGCCAGCAGTTTTCCGACAGGGGCCGGGGAGCTGTTTTTT
>TRBJ2-3|-|many|TRBV4-1
CASSQKVEGPDTQYF
TGCGCCAGCAGCCAAAAAGTGGAGGGACCAGATACGCAGTATTTT
>TRBJ1-1|TRBD1|many|TRBV9
CASSVGGTGFVNTEAFF
TGTGCCAGCAGCGTAGGCGGGACAGGGTTTGTGAACACTGAAGCTTTCTTT
>TRBJ1-5|-|-|TRBV29-1
CSVEDRMGEPQHF
TGCAGCGTTGAAGATCGAATGGGGGAGCCCCAGCATTTT
>TRBJ2-1|TRBD2|many|TRBV12-3/TRBV12-4
CASSDLTLGGSDEQFF
TGTGCCAGCAGTGACCTAACCCTTGGCGGGAGCGATGAGCAGTTCTTC
>TRBJ2-1|-|few|TRBV6-2/TRBV6-3
CASRTFHNEQFF
TGTGCCAGCAGGACCTTCCACAATGAGCAGTTCTTC
>TRBJ1-2|TRBD1|many|TRBV28
CASSFSARTGGADYGYTF
TGTGCCAGCAGTTTCTCGGCTAGGACAGGGGGCGCGGACTATGGCTACACCTTC
>TRBJ1-5|-|-|TRBV2
CASSAQYQPQHF
TGTGCCAGCAGTGCACAGTATCAGCCCCAGCATTTT
>TRBJ1-5|-|many|TRBV20-1
CSAVGGGADQPQHF
TGCAGTGCTGTGGGGGGGGGCGCGGATCAGCCCCAGCATTTT
>TRBJ1-2|-|many|TRBV28
CASSLSSLGYTF
TGTGCCAGCAGTTTAAGTTCGCTTGGCTACACCTTC
>TRBJ2-1|-|few|TRBV20-1
CSAPPRAPYNEQFF
TGCAGTGCTCCTCCAAGGGCGCCCTACAATGAGCAGTTCTTC
>TRBJ1-1|-|-|TRBV7-9
CASSPPGGTEAFF
TGTGCCAGCAGCCCCCCGGGGGGCACTGAAGCTTTCTTT
>TRBJ2-5|-|many|TRBV18
CASSSPAETQYF
TGTGCCAGCTCATCGCCGGCGGAGACCCAGTACTTC
>TRBJ2-2|-|-|TRBV7-8
CASSLSSVHTGELFF
TGTGCCAGCAGCCTCTCTAGCGTACACACCGGGGAGCTGTTTTTT
>TRBJ2-1|TRBD2|few|TRBV7-8
CASSYSGLAENEQFF
TGTGCCAGCAGCTACTCCGGACTAGCCGAGAATGAGCAGTTCTTC
>TRBJ1-1|-|many|TRBV7-2
CASSLRGPGMNTEAFF
TGTGCCAGCAGCTTAAGGGGCCCAGGGATGAACACTGAAGCTTTCTTT
>TRBJ2-7|TRBD2|few|TRBV5-1
CASSWGLAGRYEQYF
TGCGCCAGCAGCTGGGGACTAGCGGGACGCTACGAGCAGTACTTC
>TRBJ2-3|TRBD2|many|TRBV7-9
CASSVRLAGAMDTQYF
TGTGCCAGCAGCGTTAGACTAGCGGGAGCAATGGATACGCAGTATTTT
>TRBJ2-7|TRBD2|many|TRBV12-3/TRBV12-4
CASSFAGVGYEQYF
TGTGCCAGCAGTTTCGCGGGAGTGGGCTACGAGCAGTACTTC
>TRBJ1-5|-|-|TRBV15
CATSRGGGEYSNQPQHF
TGTGCCACCAGCAGAGGAGGGGGGGAATATAGCAATCAGCCCCAGCATTTT